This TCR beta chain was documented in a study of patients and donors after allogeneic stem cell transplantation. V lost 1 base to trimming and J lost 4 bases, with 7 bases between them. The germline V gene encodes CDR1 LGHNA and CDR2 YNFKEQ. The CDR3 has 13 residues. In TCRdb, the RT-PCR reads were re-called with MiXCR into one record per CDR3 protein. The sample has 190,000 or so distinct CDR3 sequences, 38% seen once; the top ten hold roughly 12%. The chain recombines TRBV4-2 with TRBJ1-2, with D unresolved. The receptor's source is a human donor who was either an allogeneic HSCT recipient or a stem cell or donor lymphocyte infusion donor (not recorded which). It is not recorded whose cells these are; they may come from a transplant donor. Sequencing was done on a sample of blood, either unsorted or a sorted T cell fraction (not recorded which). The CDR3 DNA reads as TGTGCCAGCAGCCAAGCAGGTGGCTATGGCTACACCTTC. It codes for CASSQAGGYGYTF.